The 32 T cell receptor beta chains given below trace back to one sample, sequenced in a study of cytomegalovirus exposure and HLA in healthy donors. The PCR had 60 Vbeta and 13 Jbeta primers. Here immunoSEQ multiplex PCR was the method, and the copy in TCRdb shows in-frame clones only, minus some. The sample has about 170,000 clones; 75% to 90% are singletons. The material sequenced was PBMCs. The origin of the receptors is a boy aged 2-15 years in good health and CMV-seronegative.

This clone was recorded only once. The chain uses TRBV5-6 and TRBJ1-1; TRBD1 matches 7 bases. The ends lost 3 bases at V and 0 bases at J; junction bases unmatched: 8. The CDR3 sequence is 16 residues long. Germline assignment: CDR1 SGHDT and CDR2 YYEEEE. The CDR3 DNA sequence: TGTGCCAGCAGCTCCGCCCGGACAGGCCTGAACACTGAAGCTTTCTTT. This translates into CASSSARTGLNTEAFF. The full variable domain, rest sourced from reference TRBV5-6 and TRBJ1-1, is DAGVTQSPTHLIKTRGQQVTLRCSPKSGHDTVSWYQQALGQGPQFIFQYYEEEERQRGNFPDRFSGHQFPNYSSELNVNALLLGDSALYLCASSSARTGLNTEAFFGQGTRLTVV.

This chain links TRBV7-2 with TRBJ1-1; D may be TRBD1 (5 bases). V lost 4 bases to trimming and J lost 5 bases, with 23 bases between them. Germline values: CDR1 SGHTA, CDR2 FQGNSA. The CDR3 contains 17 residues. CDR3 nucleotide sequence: TGTGCCAGCAGCTCCGCGAAAGGCAGGGATTCGGTAACTGAAGCTTTCTTT. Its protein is CASSSAKGRDSVTEAFF.

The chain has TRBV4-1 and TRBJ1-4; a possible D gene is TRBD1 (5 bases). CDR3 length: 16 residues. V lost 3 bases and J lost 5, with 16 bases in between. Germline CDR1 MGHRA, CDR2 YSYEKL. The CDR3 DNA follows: TGCGCCAGCAGCCAGCCAGTGGGGCAGTCGAATGAAAAACTGTTTTTT. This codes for CASSQPVGQSNEKLFF.

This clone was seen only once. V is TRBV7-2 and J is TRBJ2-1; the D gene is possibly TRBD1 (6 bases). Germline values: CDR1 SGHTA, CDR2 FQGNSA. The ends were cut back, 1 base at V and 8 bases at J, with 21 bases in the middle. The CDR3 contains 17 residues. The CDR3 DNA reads TGTGCCAGCAGCTTAGTCGTACTAGGACACAGGGCTTATGAGCAGTTCTTC. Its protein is CASSLVVLGHRAYEQFF. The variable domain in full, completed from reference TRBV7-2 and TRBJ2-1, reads GAGVSQSPSNKVTEKGKDVELRCDPISGHTALYWYRQSLGQGLEFLIYFQGNSAPDKSGLPSDRFSAERTGGSVSTLTIQRTQQEDSAVYLCASSLVVLGHRAYEQFFGPGTRLTVL.

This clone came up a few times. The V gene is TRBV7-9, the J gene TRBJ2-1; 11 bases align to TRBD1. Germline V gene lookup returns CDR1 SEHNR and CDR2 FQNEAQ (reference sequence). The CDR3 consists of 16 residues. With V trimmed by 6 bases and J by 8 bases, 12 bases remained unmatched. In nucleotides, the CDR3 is TGTGCCAGCAGTCCCCGTTTGGGACAGGGGGACGATGAGCAGTTCTTC. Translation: CASSPRLGQGDDEQFF.

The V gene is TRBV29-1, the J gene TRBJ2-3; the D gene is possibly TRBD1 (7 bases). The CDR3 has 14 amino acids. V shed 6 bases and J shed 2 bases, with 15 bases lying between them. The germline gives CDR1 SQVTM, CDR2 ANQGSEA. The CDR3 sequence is CSVRAGGITDTQYF. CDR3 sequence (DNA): TGCAGCGTCCGGGCAGGGGGGATCACAGATACGCAGTATTTT.

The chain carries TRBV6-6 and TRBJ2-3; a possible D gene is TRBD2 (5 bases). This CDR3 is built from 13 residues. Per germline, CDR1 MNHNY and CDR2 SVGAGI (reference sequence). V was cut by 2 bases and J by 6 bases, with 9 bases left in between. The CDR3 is CASSYARVDTQYF. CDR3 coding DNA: TGTGCCAGCAGTTACGCGAGGGTGGATACGCAGTATTTT.

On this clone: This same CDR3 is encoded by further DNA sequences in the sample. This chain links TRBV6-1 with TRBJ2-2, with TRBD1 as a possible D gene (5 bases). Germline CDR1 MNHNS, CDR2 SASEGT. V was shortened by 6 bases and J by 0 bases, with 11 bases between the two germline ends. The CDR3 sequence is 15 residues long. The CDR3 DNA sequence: TGTGCCAGCAGGTGGGGCACCTCGAACACCGGGGAGCTGTTTTTT. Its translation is CASRWGTSNTGELFF.

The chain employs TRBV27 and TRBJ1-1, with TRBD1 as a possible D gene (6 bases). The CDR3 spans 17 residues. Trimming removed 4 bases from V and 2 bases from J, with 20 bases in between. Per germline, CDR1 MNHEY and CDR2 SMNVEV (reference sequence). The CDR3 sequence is CASSSSRARQVNTEAFF. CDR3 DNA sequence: TGTGCCAGCAGTTCGTCCCGCGCGCGACAGGTCAACACTGAAGCTTTCTTT.

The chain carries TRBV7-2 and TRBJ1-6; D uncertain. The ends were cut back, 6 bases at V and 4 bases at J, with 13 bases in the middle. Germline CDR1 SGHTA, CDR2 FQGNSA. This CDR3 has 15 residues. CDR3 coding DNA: TGTGCCAGCAGTCTTGAAGCAGGATATAATTCACCCCTCCACTTT. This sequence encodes CASSLEAGYNSPLHF.

CDR3: CSVDRQGQFF. For the CDR3, the DNA is TGCAGCGTTGATAGGCAGGGCCAGTTCTTC. The V call is TRBV29-1, the J call TRBJ2-1; perhaps TRBD1 as D (5 bases). CDR1 SQVTM and CDR2 ANQGSEA come from the germline V gene. V was cut by 3 bases and J by 13 bases, with 10 bases left in between. The CDR3 extends over 10 amino acids.

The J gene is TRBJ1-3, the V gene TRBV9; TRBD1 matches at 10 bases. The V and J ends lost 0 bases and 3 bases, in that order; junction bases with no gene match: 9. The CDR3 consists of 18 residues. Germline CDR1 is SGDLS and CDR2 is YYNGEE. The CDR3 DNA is TGTGCCAGCAGCGTAGGAGTCGGGACAGGGGTACTTGGAAACACCATATATTTT. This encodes CASSVGVGTGVLGNTIYF.

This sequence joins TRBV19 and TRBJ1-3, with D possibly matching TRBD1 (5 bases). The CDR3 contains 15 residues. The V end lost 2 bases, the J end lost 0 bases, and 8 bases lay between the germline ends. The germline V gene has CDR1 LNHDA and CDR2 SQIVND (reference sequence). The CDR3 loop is CASSIKGYSGNTIYF. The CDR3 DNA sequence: TGTGCCAGTAGTATAAAGGGGTACTCTGGAAACACCATATATTTT.

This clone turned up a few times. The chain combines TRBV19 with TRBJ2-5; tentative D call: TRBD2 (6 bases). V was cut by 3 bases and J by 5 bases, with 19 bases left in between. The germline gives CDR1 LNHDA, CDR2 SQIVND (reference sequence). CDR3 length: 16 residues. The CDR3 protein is CASSIRGGRTLETQYF. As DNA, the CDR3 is TGTGCCAGTAGTATTCGGGGTGGGAGGACACTCGAGACCCAGTACTTC.

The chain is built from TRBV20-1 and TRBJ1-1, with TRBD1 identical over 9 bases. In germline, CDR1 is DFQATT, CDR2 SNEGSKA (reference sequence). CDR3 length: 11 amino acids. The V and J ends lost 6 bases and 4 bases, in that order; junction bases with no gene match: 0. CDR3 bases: TGCAGTGCGGGACAGGGCACTGAAGCTTTCTTT. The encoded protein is CSAGQGTEAFF.

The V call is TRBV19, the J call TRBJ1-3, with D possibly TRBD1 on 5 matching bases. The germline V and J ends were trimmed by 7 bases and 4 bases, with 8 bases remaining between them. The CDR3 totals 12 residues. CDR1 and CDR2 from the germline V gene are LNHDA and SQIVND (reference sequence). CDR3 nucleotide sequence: TGTGCCAGTATTTCAGGGGGAAACACCATATATTTT. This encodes CASISGGNTIYF.

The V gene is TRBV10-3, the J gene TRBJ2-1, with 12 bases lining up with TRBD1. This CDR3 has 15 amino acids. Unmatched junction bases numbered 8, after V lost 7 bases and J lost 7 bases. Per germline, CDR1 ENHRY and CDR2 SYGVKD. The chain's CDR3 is CAINPGQGASNEQFF. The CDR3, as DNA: TGTGCCATCAACCCGGGACAGGGGGCGAGTAATGAGCAGTTCTTC.

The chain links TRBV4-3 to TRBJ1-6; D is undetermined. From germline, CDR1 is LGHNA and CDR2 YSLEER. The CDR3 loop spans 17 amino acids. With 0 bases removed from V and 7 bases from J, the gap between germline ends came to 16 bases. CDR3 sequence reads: CASSQDLGGVGNSPLHF. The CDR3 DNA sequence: TGCGCCAGCAGCCAAGATCTCGGAGGAGTAGGGAATTCACCCCTCCACTTT.

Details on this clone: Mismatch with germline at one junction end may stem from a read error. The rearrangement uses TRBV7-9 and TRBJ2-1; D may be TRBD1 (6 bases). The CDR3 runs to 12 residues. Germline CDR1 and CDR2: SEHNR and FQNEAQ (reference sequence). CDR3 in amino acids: CVSSLRDTRQFF. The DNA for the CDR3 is TGTGTCAGCAGCTTAAGGGACACAAGACAGTTCTTC.

CDR3 bases: TGTGCCAGCAGCTTGGCCGTACGCCCGAGCTCCTACAATGAGCAGTTCTTC. Encoded protein: CASSLAVRPSSYNEQFF. This rearrangement joins TRBV5-4 to TRBJ2-1; D gene unclear. The CDR3 is 17 residues long. Trimming removed 0 bases from V and 0 bases from J, with 13 bases in between. Germline lookup yields CDR1 SGHNT and CDR2 YYREEE (reference sequence).

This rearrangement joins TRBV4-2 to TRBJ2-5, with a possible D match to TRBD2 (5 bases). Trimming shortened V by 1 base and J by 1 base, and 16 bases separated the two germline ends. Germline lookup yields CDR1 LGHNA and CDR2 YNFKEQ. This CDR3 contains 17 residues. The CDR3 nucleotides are TGTGCCAGCAGCCAAGGCCGCGACAAAGGAGGCCAAGAGACCCAGTACTTC. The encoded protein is CASSQGRDKGGQETQYF.

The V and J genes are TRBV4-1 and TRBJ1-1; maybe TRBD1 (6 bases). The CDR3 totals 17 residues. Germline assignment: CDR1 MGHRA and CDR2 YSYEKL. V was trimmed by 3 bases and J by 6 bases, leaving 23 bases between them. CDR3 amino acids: CASSHGGKRVRGAEAFF. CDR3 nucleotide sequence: TGCGCCAGCAGCCACGGGGGGAAGCGGGTCAGGGGAGCTGAAGCTTTCTTT.

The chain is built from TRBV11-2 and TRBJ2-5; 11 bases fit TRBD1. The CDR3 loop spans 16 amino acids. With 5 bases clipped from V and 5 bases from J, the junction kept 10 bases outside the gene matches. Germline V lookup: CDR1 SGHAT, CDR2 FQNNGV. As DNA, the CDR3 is TGTGCCAGCAGCCGAACGCGGACAGGGGGCTTGGAGACCCAGTACTTC. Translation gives CASSRTRTGGLETQYF.

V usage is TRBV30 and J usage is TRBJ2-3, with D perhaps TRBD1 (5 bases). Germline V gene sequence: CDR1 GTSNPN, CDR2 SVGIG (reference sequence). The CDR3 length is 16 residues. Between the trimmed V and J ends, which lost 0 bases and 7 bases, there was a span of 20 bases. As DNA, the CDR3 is TGTGCCTGGAGTGTAGTCGACAGTCCGTCAAGGAATACGCAGTATTTT. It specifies CAWSVVDSPSRNTQYF.

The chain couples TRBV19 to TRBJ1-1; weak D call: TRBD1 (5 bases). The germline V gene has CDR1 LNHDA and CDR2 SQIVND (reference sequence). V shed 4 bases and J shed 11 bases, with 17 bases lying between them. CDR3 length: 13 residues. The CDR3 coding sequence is TGTGCCAGTAGTAGCGGGGCACAGGCGGGGGCTTTCTTT. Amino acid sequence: CASSSGAQAGAFF.

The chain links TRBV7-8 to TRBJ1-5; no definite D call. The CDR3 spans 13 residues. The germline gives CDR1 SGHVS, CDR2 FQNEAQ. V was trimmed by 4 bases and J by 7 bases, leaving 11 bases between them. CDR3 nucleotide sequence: TGTGCCAGCAGCTCATTCACGGGGCAGCCCCAGCATTTT. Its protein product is CASSSFTGQPQHF.

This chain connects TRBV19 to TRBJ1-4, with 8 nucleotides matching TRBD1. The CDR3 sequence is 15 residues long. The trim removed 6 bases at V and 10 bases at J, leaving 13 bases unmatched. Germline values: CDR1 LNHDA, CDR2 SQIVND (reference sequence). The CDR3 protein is CASSDEGRGRGKLFF. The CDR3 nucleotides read TGTGCCAGTAGCGACGAGGGCAGGGGGCGCGGAAAACTGTTTTTT.

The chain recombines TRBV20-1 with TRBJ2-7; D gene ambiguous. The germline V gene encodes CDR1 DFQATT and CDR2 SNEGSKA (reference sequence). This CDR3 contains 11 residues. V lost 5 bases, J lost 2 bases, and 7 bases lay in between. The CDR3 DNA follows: TGCAGTGCTGCTATTCCCTACGAGCAGTACTTC. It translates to CSAAIPYEQYF.

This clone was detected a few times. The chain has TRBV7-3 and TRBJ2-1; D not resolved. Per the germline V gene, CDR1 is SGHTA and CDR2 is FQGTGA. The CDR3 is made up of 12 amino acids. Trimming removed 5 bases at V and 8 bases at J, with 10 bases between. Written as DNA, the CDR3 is TGTGCCAGCAGCCCCGAGGCGGATGAGCAGTTCTTC. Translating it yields CASSPEADEQFF.

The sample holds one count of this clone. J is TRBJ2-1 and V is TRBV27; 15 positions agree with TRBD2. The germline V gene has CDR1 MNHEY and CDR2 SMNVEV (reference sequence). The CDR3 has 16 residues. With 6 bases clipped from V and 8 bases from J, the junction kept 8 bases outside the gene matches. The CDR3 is CASRSGLAGGDDEQFF. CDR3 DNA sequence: TGTGCCAGCAGATCGGGACTAGCGGGGGGAGACGATGAGCAGTTCTTC.

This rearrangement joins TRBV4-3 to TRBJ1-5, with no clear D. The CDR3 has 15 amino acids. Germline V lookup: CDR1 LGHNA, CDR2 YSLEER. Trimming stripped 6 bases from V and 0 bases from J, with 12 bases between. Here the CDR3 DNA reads TGCGCCAGCAGACCCGACAAATATAGCAATCAGCCCCAGCATTTT. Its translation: CASRPDKYSNQPQHF.

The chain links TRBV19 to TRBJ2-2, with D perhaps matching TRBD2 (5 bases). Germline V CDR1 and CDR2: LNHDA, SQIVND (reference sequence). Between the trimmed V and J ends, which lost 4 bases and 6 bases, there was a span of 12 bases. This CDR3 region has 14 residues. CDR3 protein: CASSRATGAGELFF. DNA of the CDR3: TGTGCCAGTAGTAGGGCAACCGGGGCCGGGGAGCTGTTTTTT.